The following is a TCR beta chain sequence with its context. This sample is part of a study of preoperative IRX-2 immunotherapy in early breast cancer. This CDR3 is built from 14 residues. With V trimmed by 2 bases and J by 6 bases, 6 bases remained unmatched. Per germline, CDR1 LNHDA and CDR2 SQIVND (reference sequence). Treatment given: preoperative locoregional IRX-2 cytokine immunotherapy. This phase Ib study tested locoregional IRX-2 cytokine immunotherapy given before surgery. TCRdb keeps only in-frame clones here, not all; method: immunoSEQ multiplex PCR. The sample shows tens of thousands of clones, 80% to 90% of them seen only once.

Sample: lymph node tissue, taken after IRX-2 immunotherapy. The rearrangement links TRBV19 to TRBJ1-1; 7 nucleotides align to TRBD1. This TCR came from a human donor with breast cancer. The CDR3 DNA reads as TGTGCCAGTAGTATAAGGGCGGGGACAGCTGAAGCTTTCTTT. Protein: CASSIRAGTAEAFF.